This record covers a single T cell receptor (beta chain). Time point indicated: pretreatment peripheral blood. Spiked synthetic TCR analogs estimated absolute template abundance per PCR. Assay: immunoSEQ multiplex PCR; the TCRdb copy retains only in-frame clones and omits some. The table includes roughly 95,000 clones, around 87% detected once. Germline CDR1 SGHKS, CDR2 YYEKEE (reference sequence). This CDR3 comprises 15 residues. V lost 3 bases and J lost 2; bases outside the gene matches: 6. This sample was taken from a study of PD-L1 blockade in urothelial cancer. In the study overall: Patients had been given 0 to 3 earlier chemotherapy regimens.

This clonotype was sampled from a man between 60 and 75 years old with urothelial cancer. This chain uses TRBV5-5 with TRBJ2-3, with 7 positions matching TRBD1. The sample here was PBMCs, taken around atezolizumab (anti-PD-L1) treatment. CDR3 amino acids: CASSWGQTNTDTQYF. CDR3 sequence (DNA): TGTGCCAGCAGCTGGGGACAGACCAACACAGATACGCAGTATTTT.